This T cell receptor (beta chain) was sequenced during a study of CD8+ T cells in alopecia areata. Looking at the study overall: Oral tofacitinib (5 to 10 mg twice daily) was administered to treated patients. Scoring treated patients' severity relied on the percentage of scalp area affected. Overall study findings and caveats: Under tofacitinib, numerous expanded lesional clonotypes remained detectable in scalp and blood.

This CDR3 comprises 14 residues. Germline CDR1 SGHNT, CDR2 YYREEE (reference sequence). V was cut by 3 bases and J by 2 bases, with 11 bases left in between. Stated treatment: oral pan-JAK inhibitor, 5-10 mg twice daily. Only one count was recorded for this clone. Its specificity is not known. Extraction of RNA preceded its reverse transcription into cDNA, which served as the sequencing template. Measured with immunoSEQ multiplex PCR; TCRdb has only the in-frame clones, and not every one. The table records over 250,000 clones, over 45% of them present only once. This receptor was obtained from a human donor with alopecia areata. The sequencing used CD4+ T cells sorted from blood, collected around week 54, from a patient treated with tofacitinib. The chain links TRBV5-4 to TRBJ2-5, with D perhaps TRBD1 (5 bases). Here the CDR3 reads CASSSAGMQETQYF. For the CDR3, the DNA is TGTGCCAGCAGCTCCGCAGGGATGCAAGAGACCCAGTACTTC.